This T cell receptor beta chain is from a study of T cell changes during pregnancy in multiple sclerosis. J gave up 4 bases and V 6 bases, and 8 bases lay outside the gene matches. This CDR3 has 14 residues. Germline CDR1 MNHEY, CDR2 SMNVEV (reference sequence). The data were produced by immunoSEQ multiplex PCR, yet TCRdb's version contains in-frame clones alone and is incomplete. This table has about 110,000 clones, around 93% appearing once. This chain connects TRBV27 to TRBJ2-7, with TRBD2 matching 8 bases. Material: peripheral blood, obtained after pregnancy. The TCR sequence derives from a female donor with multiple sclerosis, enrolled in a pregnancy study. The CDR3: CASRDSGNRYEQYF. CDR3 nucleotide sequence: TGTGCCAGCAGAGATAGCGGGAATCGGTACGAGCAGTACTTC.